The text below deals with one T cell receptor (beta chain). J gave up 5 bases and V 6 bases, and 7 bases lay outside the gene matches. This CDR3 has 14 residues. Germline-derived CDR1 and CDR2 are DFQATT and SNEGSKA (reference sequence). The sample comes from a study of blood T cells in healthy people across ages. A J-beta primer mix and a sample-barcoded 5' primer were used in a second PCR of about 6 to 12 cycles. TCRdb redid the calling of the 5' RACE reads with MiXCR, one entry per CDR3 protein. The sample records over a million distinct CDR3 sequences, 40% to 55% being singletons. Source material: blood. V usage is TRBV20-1 and J usage is TRBJ2-1, with TRBD2 matching over 10 bases. This TCR was sampled from a woman in her sixties in good health. The CDR3 region is CSAQREGPNNEQFF. CDR3 in DNA: TGCAGTGCACAGCGGGAGGGCCCCAACAATGAGCAGTTCTTC.